The 19 T cell receptor beta chains below were found in one sample sequenced in a study of T cells in Graves' hyperthyroidism and ophthalmopathy. Amplified regions were TCR beta CDR3 sequences from RNA transcripts. First-round RT-PCR with HTBI primers amplified the TCR CDR3 region. TCRdb re-called the multiplex PCR reads through MiXCR, storing one row per CDR3 protein. Seen here are 600,000 or so distinct CDR3 sequences, approximately 15% observed once, and the top ten hold less than 9%. The specimen sequenced was blood. The receptors were gathered from a woman younger than 35 with Graves' ophthalmopathy.

In its sample, this clonotype was seen a few times. V usage is TRBV9 and J usage is TRBJ2-5; 7 nucleotides agree with TRBD2. CDR3 length: 13 residues. Trimming at V came to 0 bases and at J to 7 bases, leaving 3 bases not matched to a gene. The germline V gene has CDR1 SGDLS and CDR2 YYNGEE. The CDR3 DNA follows: TGTGCCAGCAGCGTAGACGGGGAGGGGACCCAGTACTTC. Translation: CASSVDGEGTQYF.

This clonotype was detected a few times. This chain joins TRBV19 and TRBJ1-2, with TRBD1 matching over 7 bases. V gave up 3 bases and J gave up 4 bases; unmatched junction bases: 11. CDR3 length equals 16 residues. Looked up from germline, CDR1 is LNHDA and CDR2 is SQIVND (reference sequence). Here the CDR3 reads CASSILWTGEIYGYTF. The CDR3 DNA is TGTGCCAGTAGTATCCTCTGGACAGGAGAGATCTATGGCTACACCTTC.

V and J are TRBV14 and TRBJ2-3, with a possible D match to TRBD2 (6 bases). V was cut by 2 bases and J by 10 bases, with 16 bases left in between. Germline CDR1 and CDR2: SGHDN and FVKESK. The CDR3 has 14 amino acids. The CDR3 loop reads CASSQNYEGTPQYF. CDR3 DNA sequence: TGTGCCAGCAGCCAAAACTACGAAGGGACTCCGCAGTATTTT.

Only a few counts were recorded for this clonotype. V gene TRBV29-1 combines with J gene TRBJ2-7; D is undetermined. Trimming shortened V by 4 bases and J by 0 bases, and 10 bases separated the two germline ends. The CDR3 runs 13 residues. From germline, CDR1 is SQVTM and CDR2 ANQGSEA. The CDR3 DNA reads as TGCAGCGTTGCCCCTCAGGCCTCCTACGAGCAGTACTTC. Translation: CSVAPQASYEQYF.

V and J are TRBV30 and TRBJ2-1; D is ambiguous. Per germline, CDR1 GTSNPN and CDR2 SVGIG (reference sequence). The ends were cut back, 5 bases at V and 3 bases at J, with 8 bases in the middle. The CDR3 length is 12 residues. The CDR3 bases are TGTGCCTGGGCCCCCTTCTACAATGAGCAGTTCTTC. Translating gives CAWAPFYNEQFF.

In this sample, this clonotype turned up many times. The chain has TRBV12-3 or TRBV12-4 and TRBJ1-6; no reliable D call. The CDR3 extends over 15 amino acids. Trimming cost V 3 bases and J 7 bases, with 13 bases left between them. CDR3 sequence: CASSLLGLPNSPLHF. In DNA, the CDR3 is TGTGCCAGCAGTTTGTTGGGCCTTCCAAATTCACCCCTCCACTTT.

Ten or more counts support this clonotype. The rearrangement uses TRBV28 and TRBJ1-5; D perhaps matches TRBD1 (5 bases). This CDR3 is built from 18 residues. CDR1 and CDR2 from the germline V gene are MDHEN and SYDVKM. Trimming left V 2 bases short and J 0 bases short, with 17 bases between. DNA for the CDR3: TGTGCCAGCAGTTTACCAGGGAGCGGCTATTATAGCAATCAGCCCCAGCATTTT. Protein sequence: CASSLPGSGYYSNQPQHF.

The chain combines TRBV20-1 with TRBJ2-7; 8 nucleotides match TRBD2. CDR3 length equals 15 residues. CDR1 is DFQATT and CDR2 is SNEGSKA in the germline V gene (reference sequence). The V segment lost 3 bases and the J segment 6 bases; nucleotides outside the gene matches: 13. CDR3 DNA sequence: TGCAGTGCTAGCCGGGGGGGAGCGGCCCCGAGCGAGCAGTACTTC. This codes for CSASRGGAAPSEQYF.

This clonotype was seen repeatedly, ten times or more. This chain connects TRBV28 to TRBJ2-7; 9 bases match TRBD1. The CDR3 has 17 amino acids. Germline CDR1 MDHEN, CDR2 SYDVKM. V trimming: 6 bases; J trimming: 0 bases; junction bases outside the gene matches: 12. The CDR3 here is CASRVSQGAASSYEQYF. The DNA for the CDR3 is TGTGCCAGCAGGGTTTCACAGGGGGCGGCGTCCTCCTACGAGCAGTACTTC.

This clonotype was seen many times. The V and J genes are TRBV2 and TRBJ1-5; D ambiguous. There are 14 residues in the CDR3. Germline V gives CDR1 SNHLY, CDR2 FYNNEI. V lost 5 bases and J 1 base, leaving 9 bases between the germline ends. In DNA form, the CDR3 reads TGTGCCAGCAGTCCTAGTGACAGCAATCAGCCCCAGCATTTT. It yields the protein CASSPSDSNQPQHF.

The V and J genes are TRBV5-1 and TRBJ2-7; 9 positions agree with TRBD2. This CDR3 is built from 18 residues. Looked up from germline, CDR1 is SGHRS and CDR2 is YFSETQ. Unmatched junction bases numbered 17, after V lost 3 bases and J lost 4 bases. The CDR3 is CASSSGGMGREGRYEQYF. Written as DNA, the CDR3 is TGCGCCAGCAGCTCCGGTGGTATGGGGCGGGAGGGCCGGTACGAGCAGTACTTC.

Turning to this clonotype: Sequence at one end of the junction differs from germline and may be a read error. The V call is TRBV20-1, the J call TRBJ2-4; D is perhaps TRBD1 or TRBD2 (6 bases each). Germline values: CDR1 DFQATT, CDR2 SNEGSKA (reference sequence). The CDR3 has 15 residues. The CDR3 region is CSTRRDTSPGNIQYF. The CDR3 nucleotides read TGCAGTACTAGAAGGGACACTAGCCCTGGGAACATTCAGTACTTC.

This clonotype has a handful of counts. J is TRBJ2-2 and V is TRBV11-2; 8 nucleotides match TRBD2. The junction had 5 bases not matched to a gene; V was cut back by 5 bases and J by 6 bases. The CDR3 sequence is 14 residues long. The germline V gene has CDR1 SGHAT and CDR2 FQNNGV. CDR3 sequence reads: CASSDGLASGELFF. The DNA of the CDR3 is TGTGCCAGCAGCGACGGACTAGCCTCCGGGGAGCTGTTTTTT.

This clonotype came up many times. The chain joins TRBV5-1 to TRBJ2-2; D ambiguous. The CDR3 has 16 residues. V was pared by 0 bases and J by 1 base, with 10 bases between. Germline V gives CDR1 SGHRS, CDR2 YFSETQ. The CDR3 DNA reads TGCGCCAGCAGCTTGGCGCAAGAATGGAACACCGGGGAGCTGTTTTTT. Translated: CASSLAQEWNTGELFF.

This clonotype was counted many times. CDR3 nucleotide sequence: TGTGCCAGCAGACTGTCGGACAGCCTCTATGGCTACACCTTC. Protein product: CASRLSDSLYGYTF. This chain uses TRBV12-3 or TRBV12-4 with TRBJ1-2; D is perhaps TRBD1 (6 bases). Trimming took off 6 bases at V and 4 bases at J, with 15 bases between the two ends. The CDR3 is made up of 14 amino acids.

The rearrangement uses TRBV19 and TRBJ2-5; TRBD1 agrees at 7 bases. V lost 3 bases and J lost 6; bases outside the gene matches: 1. The germline V gene encodes CDR1 LNHDA and CDR2 SQIVND (reference sequence). The CDR3 contains 12 residues. CDR3 sequence: CASSMDRKTQYF. CDR3 sequence (DNA): TGTGCCAGTAGTATGGACAGGAAGACCCAGTACTTC. Full variable domain (remainder filled in from reference TRBV19 and TRBJ2-5): DGGITQSPKYLFRKEGQNVTLSCEQNLNHDAMYWYRQDPGQGLRLIYYSQIVNDFQKGDIAEGYSVSREKKESFPLTVTSAQKNPTAFYLCASSMDRKTQYFGPGTRLLVL.

This rearrangement joins TRBV4-3 to TRBJ1-1; weak D call: TRBD1 (5 bases). CDR1 is LGHNA, CDR2 YSLEER, per germline. Trimming pared 0 bases from V and 5 bases from J, leaving 25 bases between. The CDR3 has 19 residues. The CDR3 region is CASSQEWVGYGAWGTEAFF. CDR3 DNA: TGCGCCAGCAGCCAAGAGTGGGTGGGATACGGGGCCTGGGGGACTGAAGCTTTCTTT.

In this sample, this clonotype turned up many times. The chain employs TRBV6-2 or TRBV6-3 and TRBJ2-1; no reliable D call. V was pared by 5 bases and J by 4 bases, with 9 bases between. Germline CDR1 is MNHEY and CDR2 is SVGEGT. The CDR3 has 13 amino acids. CDR3 loop: CASSATRYNEQFF. In DNA form, the CDR3 reads TGTGCCAGCAGTGCTACTCGTTACAATGAGCAGTTCTTC.

The CDR3 DNA is TGCAGTGCTAGAGAAAACAGTAAGAATCAGCCCCAGCATTTT. Translation gives CSARENSKNQPQHF. The chain employs TRBV20-1 and TRBJ1-5; no clear D gene. The CDR3 covers 14 residues. The V and J ends lost 0 bases and 4 bases respectively, with 10 bases between them. Germline V gene lookup returns CDR1 DFQATT and CDR2 SNEGSKA (reference sequence).